The present T cell receptor beta chain was sequenced within a study of blood T cell repertoires in COVID-19. The assay was immunoSEQ multiplex PCR, and TCRdb's table has in-frame clones only and misses some. The sample yields under 250,000 clones, roughly 82% seen once. This receptor was taken from a woman older than 75 with COVID-19, enrolled during active disease. The specimen sequenced was peripheral blood.

DNA of the CDR3: TGTGCCAGCTCAGTTGTTATTCAGCAAGAGACCCAGTACTTC. Its translation is CASSVVIQQETQYF. The chain uses TRBV2 and TRBJ2-5; no definite D call. CDR3 length equals 14 residues. V shed 8 bases and J shed 2 bases, with 15 bases lying between them. The germline CDR1 and CDR2 sequences are SNHLY and FYNNEI.